This entry lists 24 T cell receptor beta chains sequenced from one sample in a study of shared clonotypes between healthy human individuals. Some clones are missing from TCRdb's copy, which holds only in-frame ones; the method was immunoSEQ multiplex PCR. Here the sample spans over 1.4 million clones, around 95% being singletons. Sequencing was performed on naive CD4+ T cells sorted from blood. As to subset: CD45RA+ positively selected. Every receptor here comes from a man younger than 40 in good health.

The rearrangement joins TRBV28 to TRBJ1-4; D is unresolved. The V gene lost 3 bases and the J gene lost 6 bases, with 23 bases spanning the gap. Germline V gene lookup returns CDR1 MDHEN and CDR2 SYDVKM. The CDR3 has 18 amino acids. CDR3 sequence (DNA): TGTGCCAGCAGTTTCCAGAGAGGGCGAGGGAGGTGGGATGAAAAACTGTTTTTT. Translation gives CASSFQRGRGRWDEKLFF.

The chain combines TRBV7-3 with TRBJ2-2, with D hard to call. The CDR3 length is 14 residues. Germline CDR1 reads SGHTA; CDR2 reads FQGTGA. Trimming pared 2 bases from V and 5 bases from J, leaving 9 bases between. CDR3 sequence reads: CASSLGRETGELFF. The CDR3, as DNA: TGTGCCAGCAGCTTAGGCAGAGAAACCGGGGAGCTGTTTTTT.

This rearrangement joins TRBV14 to TRBJ2-7; 12 bases align to TRBD2. After removal of 0 bases from V and 4 bases from J, the junction contained 10 bases not matched to a gene. The CDR3 covers 18 residues. CDR1 and CDR2 from the germline V gene are SGHDN and FVKESK. CDR3 DNA sequence: TGTGCCAGCAGCCAAGATAGTCTAGCGGGAGGGCTCTTTTACGAGCAGTACTTC. Its protein product is CASSQDSLAGGLFYEQYF.

This chain links TRBV6-5 with TRBJ1-2, with TRBD1 identical over 9 bases. Germline loops: CDR1 MNHEY, CDR2 SVGAGI. The CDR3 consists of 15 residues. After removal of 8 bases from V and 0 bases from J, the junction contained 7 bases not matched to a gene. CDR3 in amino acids: CASGTGGAANYGYTF. CDR3 nucleotide sequence: TGTGCCAGCGGCACAGGGGGCGCAGCTAACTATGGCTACACCTTC.

J is TRBJ2-4 and V is TRBV14, with 10 nucleotides matching TRBD2. Per the germline V gene, CDR1 is SGHDN and CDR2 is FVKESK. CDR3 size: 14 residues. J was trimmed by 6 bases and V by 4 bases; bases with no gene match: 3. The DNA of the CDR3 is TGTGCCAGCAGCCGCAGCGGGAGGGCAAACATTCAGTACTTC. Translated, it gives CASSRSGRANIQYF.

This clone was seen just once. This sample includes further DNA sequences coding for the same CDR3. V and J are TRBV28 and TRBJ2-1; D not resolved. CDR3 size: 12 residues. Trimming removed 2 bases at V and 7 bases at J, with 6 bases between. Looked up from germline, CDR1 is MDHEN and CDR2 is SYDVKM. CDR3 sequence reads: CASSLPGNEQFF. The CDR3 DNA follows: TGTGCCAGCAGTTTACCCGGGAATGAGCAGTTCTTC.

The genes are TRBV5-1 and TRBJ2-5; D not resolved. V was trimmed by 1 base and J by 5 bases, leaving 12 bases between them. The length of the CDR3 is 14 residues. Germline V gene lookup returns CDR1 SGHRS and CDR2 YFSETQ. This chain's CDR3 is CASSLLGSIETQYF. The CDR3 nucleotides read TGCGCCAGCAGCTTGTTAGGCAGCATTGAGACCCAGTACTTC. The full variable domain, completed using reference TRBV5-1 and TRBJ2-5, is KAGVTQTPRYLIKTRGQQVTLSCSPISGHRSVSWYQQTPGQGLQFLFEYFSETQRNKGNFPGRFSGRQFSNSRSEMNVSTLELGDSALYLCASSLLGSIETQYFGPGTRLLVL.

As to this clone: Other DNA sequences of this sample code for an identical CDR3. The V call is TRBV18, the J call TRBJ2-5; tentatively, D is TRBD2 (5 bases). Germline V lookup: CDR1 KGHSH, CDR2 LQKENI. The V gene lost 2 bases and the J gene lost 5 bases, with 9 bases spanning the gap. The CDR3 sequence is 13 residues long. CDR3 DNA sequence: TGTGCCAGCTCACCAGGGAGTGGGGAGACCCAGTACTTC. Its translation is CASSPGSGETQYF.

The chain recombines TRBV20-1 with TRBJ2-7; D unresolved. V was cut by 4 bases and J by 5 bases, with 6 bases left in between. Germline V gene sequence: CDR1 DFQATT, CDR2 SNEGSKA (reference sequence). The CDR3 is made up of 10 amino acids. The CDR3 loop reads CSAMGNEQYF. CDR3 coding DNA: TGCAGTGCTATGGGGAACGAGCAGTACTTC.

CDR3 nucleotide sequence: TGTGCCAGCAGTTCTTGGGACAGGCTGTACGGTGAGCAGTTCTTC. As protein: CASSSWDRLYGEQFF. The chain links TRBV27 to TRBJ2-1, with 8 bases identical to TRBD1. This CDR3 has 15 amino acids. Germline CDR1 reads MNHEY; CDR2 reads SMNVEV (reference sequence). The V and J ends lost 4 bases and 9 bases, in that order; junction bases with no gene match: 11.

This chain connects TRBV2 to TRBJ2-7; no clear D gene. The CDR3 consists of 12 residues. Germline V CDR1 and CDR2: SNHLY, FYNNEI. V lost 2 bases and J lost 1, with 3 bases in between. This CDR3 is CASSERSYEQYF. The CDR3 bases are TGTGCCAGCAGTGAAAGGTCCTACGAGCAGTACTTC.

CDR3 region: CASSLWGGGNTQYF. CDR3 sequence (DNA): TGTGCCAGCAGCTTATGGGGGGGTGGGAATACGCAGTATTTT. The gene calls are TRBV11-2 and TRBJ2-3, with 7 bases matching TRBD2. From germline, CDR1 is SGHAT and CDR2 FQNNGV. There are 14 residues in the CDR3. V lost 2 bases, J lost 7 bases, and 6 bases stayed unmatched.

The rearrangement links TRBV28 to TRBJ2-1, with 9 bases identical to TRBD1. There are 16 residues in the CDR3. Germline values: CDR1 MDHEN, CDR2 SYDVKM. The V segment lost 4 bases and the J segment 10 bases; nucleotides outside the gene matches: 14. As DNA, the CDR3 is TGTGCCAGCAGTTCCCTACAGGGGGCGGGACTGAAGGAGCAGTTCTTC. Protein product: CASSSLQGAGLKEQFF.

The chain joins TRBV4-2 to TRBJ2-1; TRBD2 is a possible D gene (6 bases). V dropped 1 base and J dropped 2 bases, with 12 bases sitting between them. The V gene's germline CDR1 is LGHNA and CDR2 YNFKEQ. The CDR3 contains 16 residues. The CDR3 DNA is TGTGCCAGCAGCCAAGGGCTAGCGACCGCCTACAATGAGCAGTTCTTC. Translation gives CASSQGLATAYNEQFF.

The gene calls are TRBV14 and TRBJ2-3; D unclear. Germline lookup yields CDR1 SGHDN and CDR2 FVKESK. Trimming took 2 bases from V and 4 from J, leaving 4 bases between them. CDR3 length: 12 residues. Here the CDR3 DNA reads TGTGCCAGCAGCCAATCCGCAGATACGCAGTATTTT. It is translated as CASSQSADTQYF.

The genes are TRBV7-6 and TRBJ2-1; TRBD1 matches at 10 bases. V lost 1 base and J lost 13; bases outside the gene matches: 7. Per germline, CDR1 SGHVS and CDR2 FNYEAQ. The CDR3 is 14 residues long. The CDR3 DNA follows: TGTGCCAGCAGCTTAGGGCAGGGACAGGGGATACAGTTCTTC. Its translation is CASSLGQGQGIQFF.

The chain uses TRBV5-1 and TRBJ2-5; 7 bases match TRBD2. The ends lost 7 bases at V and 0 bases at J; junction bases unmatched: 9. CDR3 length: 15 residues. From germline, CDR1 is SGHRS and CDR2 YFSETQ. CDR3 protein: CASFPAGTNQETQYF. In DNA, the CDR3 is TGCGCCAGCTTCCCAGCGGGAACCAACCAAGAGACCCAGTACTTC.

The chain recombines TRBV15 with TRBJ1-1, with 8 positions matching TRBD1. CDR3 size: 16 residues. V dropped 2 bases and J dropped 3; count of bases not matched to a gene: 8. CDR1 is LNHNV and CDR2 is YYDKDF in the germline V gene (reference sequence). The DNA for the CDR3 is TGTGCCACCAGCAGAAATACCGGGACAGGATACACTGAAGCTTTCTTT. Its protein product is CATSRNTGTGYTEAFF.

This chain links TRBV28 with TRBJ2-1; 9 bases map to TRBD1. Per the germline V gene, CDR1 is MDHEN and CDR2 is SYDVKM. This CDR3 is 15 amino acids long. Losses at the gene ends were 6 bases for V and 3 bases for J; bases not matched to a gene: 6. CDR3 protein: CASSPDRGYYNEQFF. The CDR3, as DNA: TGTGCCAGCAGCCCAGACAGGGGGTACTACAATGAGCAGTTCTTC.

The genes are TRBV2 and TRBJ2-4; D not resolved. CDR3 length: 14 amino acids. V lost 1 base to trimming and J lost 0 bases, with 4 bases between them. Looked up from germline, CDR1 is SNHLY and CDR2 is FYNNEI. The CDR3 sequence is CASSEELAKNIQYF. The CDR3 coding sequence is TGTGCCAGCAGTGAAGAACTAGCCAAAAACATTCAGTACTTC. Supplemented by reference TRBV2 and TRBJ2-4, the full variable domain reads EPEVTQTPSHQVTQMGQEVILRCVPISNHLYFYWYRQILGQKVEFLVSFYNNEISEKSEIFDDQFSVERPDGSNFTLKIRSTKLEDSAMYFCASSEELAKNIQYFGAGTRLSVL.

The rearrangement links TRBV29-1 to TRBJ2-3; 10 nucleotides agree with TRBD1. Germline CDR1 SQVTM, CDR2 ANQGSEA. The V and J ends lost 3 bases and 4 bases, in that order; junction bases with no gene match: 4. The CDR3 covers 14 residues. The CDR3 DNA is TGCAGCGTTGATCTAGGACAGGGGGCAGATACGCAGTATTTT. It specifies CSVDLGQGADTQYF.

Details on this clone: The junction and the germline gene differ at one end; a read error may be behind it. In nucleotides, the CDR3 is TGTGCCAGCAGCCTAGCGGGAAGGGCCTACGTTGAGCAGTTCTTC. Protein sequence: CASSLAGRAYVEQFF. The chain combines TRBV7-8 with TRBJ2-1, with 9 nucleotides matching TRBD2. CDR3 length equals 15 residues. Germline CDR1 SGHVS, CDR2 FQNEAQ.

This chain links TRBV10-3 with TRBJ2-5; no reliable D call. V lost 2 bases and J lost 4, with 5 bases in between. The V gene's germline CDR1 is ENHRY and CDR2 SYGVKD. The CDR3 extends over 12 amino acids. CDR3 protein: CAISERGETQYF. Here the CDR3 DNA reads TGTGCCATCAGTGAGAGAGGAGAGACCCAGTACTTC.

The chain is built from TRBV19 and TRBJ2-3; D unclear. The V gene lost 0 bases and the J gene lost 8 bases, with 12 bases spanning the gap. Germline CDR1 is LNHDA and CDR2 is SQIVND (reference sequence). The CDR3 is made up of 14 amino acids. The CDR3 sequence is CASSIDPVSITQYF. The CDR3 DNA is TGTGCCAGTAGTATAGATCCGGTATCGATTACGCAGTATTTT.